The 31 T cell receptor beta chains below come from one sample, sequenced in a study of human T cells and chemical hapten exposure. TCRdb processed the RACE reads anew with MiXCR; each CDR3 protein has one entry. The sample has about 54,000 distinct CDR3 sequences; about 9.9% are singletons. Time point specified: patch test 2, 6 weeks after DPC sensitization. This sample's treatment: therapeutic diphenylcyclopropenone sensitization with weekly scalp DPC. This sample comprised whole blood, obtained in connection with sensitization to the hapten diphenylcyclopropenone (DPC). The receptors were gathered from a woman between 50 and 59 years old with alopecia areata. Some clones in this sample may be carry-over from other donors' samples.

This chain uses TRBV20-1 with TRBJ2-3, with D possibly being TRBD2 (6 bases). Germline CDR1 DFQATT, CDR2 SNEGSKA (reference sequence). Deletions cut 6 bases from V and 4 bases from J, with 17 bases between. The CDR3 totals 14 residues. CDR3 sequence: CSADLAGSSDTQYF. The CDR3 DNA follows: TGCAGTGCCGACTTGGCGGGATCGTCAGATACGCAGTATTTT.

The sample holds many counts of this clonotype. The chain has TRBV29-1 and TRBJ2-2; a weak D match, TRBD2 (6 bases). Trimming cost V 5 bases and J 7 bases, with 20 bases left between them. Looked up from germline, CDR1 is SQVTM and CDR2 is ANQGSEA. CDR3 length: 15 amino acids. The DNA of the CDR3 is TGCAGCGTTTATTTGCGGGGCCAGTCCGGCGGGGAGCTGTTTTTT. Amino acids: CSVYLRGQSGGELFF.

This clonotype was seen more than once but under ten times. The gene calls are TRBV28 and TRBJ2-7; D remains unclear. Germline V gives CDR1 MDHEN, CDR2 SYDVKM. Between the trimmed V and J ends, which lost 6 bases and 4 bases, there was a span of 7 bases. The CDR3 spans 11 residues. CDR3 in amino acids: CASRTSYEQYF. The CDR3 nucleotides read TGTGCCAGCAGGACCTCGTACGAGCAGTACTTC.

V is TRBV4-1 and J is TRBJ2-3; a possible D gene is TRBD1 (7 bases). The CDR3 contains 16 residues. V was pared by 4 bases and J by 1 base, with 15 bases between. Germline V gene sequence: CDR1 MGHRA, CDR2 YSYEKL. CDR3 sequence (DNA): TGCGCCAGCAGCCTAGGAGGGGGCGCTGGCACAGATACGCAGTATTTT. Its protein product is CASSLGGGAGTDTQYF.

This clonotype appeared a few times. The chain couples TRBV12-3 or TRBV12-4 to TRBJ2-1; possible D gene TRBD2, 5 bases. The V and J ends lost 6 bases and 1 base respectively, with 13 bases between them. There are 15 residues in the CDR3. The CDR3 DNA is TGTGCCAGCAGCACTCTAGCTATATCCTACAATGAGCAGTTCTTC. It encodes CASSTLAISYNEQFF.

This clonotype was observed once. The V and J genes are TRBV7-2 and TRBJ2-2; 7 positions match TRBD2. The CDR3 loop spans 15 amino acids. The V and J ends lost 4 bases and 7 bases, in that order; junction bases with no gene match: 9. CDR1 SGHTA and CDR2 FQGNSA come from the germline V gene. In DNA form, the CDR3 reads TGTGCCAGCAGCTCGAGCGGGACTCAAGGCGGGGAGCTGTTTTTT. Translating gives CASSSSGTQGGELFF.

V usage is TRBV7-9 and J usage is TRBJ2-1; D unresolved. Germline-derived CDR1 and CDR2 are SEHNR and FQNEAQ (reference sequence). The CDR3 covers 12 residues. V lost 1 base and J lost 9, with 7 bases in between. In DNA form, the CDR3 reads TGTGCCAGCAGCTTAGGTGTCGTTGAGCAGTTCTTC. It is translated as CASSLGVVEQFF.

For the CDR3, the DNA is TGTGCCAGCACCCTGACACCGGGAAACACTGAAGCTTTCTTT. Amino acids: CASTLTPGNTEAFF. The J gene is TRBJ1-1, the V gene TRBV14; D call uncertain. Trimming left V 7 bases short and J 2 bases short, with 14 bases between. The CDR3 consists of 14 residues. CDR1 is SGHDN, CDR2 FVKESK, per germline.

J is TRBJ1-1 and V is TRBV28; tentative D call: TRBD1 (5 bases). Per germline, CDR1 MDHEN and CDR2 SYDVKM. CDR3 size: 12 residues. The V end was cut by 5 bases, the J end by 5 bases, with 9 bases between. CDR3 DNA sequence: TGTGCCAGCAGTCAGGGTTGGACTGAAGCTTTCTTT. It codes for CASSQGWTEAFF.

The table lists this clonotype with a few counts. This chain uses TRBV18 with TRBJ2-3; 9 nucleotides agree with TRBD2. CDR1 KGHSH and CDR2 LQKENI come from the germline V gene. V lost 0 bases to trimming and J lost 2 bases; unmatched junction nucleotides: 12. The CDR3 totals 19 residues. The CDR3 nucleotides are TGTGCCAGCTCACCACCGGCTAGCGGGGCCAGAACCTACACAGATACGCAGTATTTT. Translating it yields CASSPPASGARTYTDTQYF.

This clonotype was seen repeatedly, ten times or more. This chain uses TRBV21-1 with TRBJ2-7; the table's TRBD1 call for D was not verified on the DNA. TRBV21-1 is tagged as a pseudogene. The CDR3 has 19 residues. The CDR3 here is CASSTNPLGGQQSSYEQYF. The CDR3, as DNA: TGTGCCAGCAGCACCAATCCGCTTGGGGGACAGCAGAGCTCCTACGAGCAGTACTTC.

This clonotype was counted between two and nine times. V gene TRBV6-6 combines with J gene TRBJ1-3, with D perhaps TRBD1 (6 bases). Germline V gene data show CDR1 as MNHNY and CDR2 as SVGAGI (reference sequence). The CDR3 length is 15 residues. V was pared by 5 bases and J by 0 bases, with 11 bases between. The CDR3 bases are TGTGCCAGCAGTCGAGGACAGACCTCTGGAAACACCATATATTTT. The encoded protein is CASSRGQTSGNTIYF.

The chain carries TRBV28 and TRBJ1-2; possibly TRBD1 for D (6 bases). This CDR3 contains 13 residues. Trimming removed 5 bases at V and 4 bases at J, with 11 bases between. Germline CDR1 and CDR2: MDHEN and SYDVKM. The CDR3 spells CASSTGQTYGYTF. Written as DNA, the CDR3 is TGTGCCAGCAGTACCGGACAGACCTATGGCTACACCTTC.

In this sample, this clonotype turned up a few times. The chain links TRBV9 to TRBJ2-5, with D uncertain. Germline CDR1 SGDLS, CDR2 YYNGEE. CDR3 size: 14 residues. V lost 4 bases and J 5 bases, leaving 15 bases between the germline ends. The CDR3 protein is CASSPMTVHETQYF. In DNA form, the CDR3 reads TGTGCCAGCAGCCCAATGACGGTTCACGAGACCCAGTACTTC.

This clonotype was counted at least ten times. The gene calls are TRBV6-6 and TRBJ2-1; no clear D. This CDR3 has 12 amino acids. Trimming shortened V by 10 bases and J by 2 bases, and 9 bases separated the two germline ends. Germline CDR1 reads MNHNY; CDR2 reads SVGAGI (reference sequence). The CDR3 DNA reads as TGTGCCACCATCACGGCCTACAATGAGCAGTTCTTC. Encoded protein: CATITAYNEQFF.

The chain couples TRBV20-1 to TRBJ2-1, with a possible D match to TRBD1 (5 bases). The germline V gene encodes CDR1 DFQATT and CDR2 SNEGSKA (reference sequence). The CDR3 loop spans 14 amino acids. The V end lost 5 bases, the J end lost 4 bases, and 15 bases lay between the germline ends. CDR3 coding DNA: TGCAGTGCTGTAGGACCAAGGACATACAATGAGCAGTTCTTC. It is translated as CSAVGPRTYNEQFF.

This clonotype was counted a few times. This chain links TRBV6-2 or TRBV6-3 with TRBJ2-7, with 8 bases aligning to TRBD2. Germline CDR1 MNHEY, CDR2 SVGEGT. The CDR3 sequence is 16 residues long. With V trimmed by 6 bases and J by 5 bases, 15 bases remained unmatched. The CDR3 loop is CASSPAWASGRDEQYF. CDR3 bases: TGTGCCAGCAGCCCCGCCTGGGCTAGCGGGCGTGACGAGCAGTACTTC.

The chain joins TRBV29-1 to TRBJ1-1; D is uncertain. V shed 4 bases and J shed 11 bases, with 11 bases lying between them. There are 10 residues in the CDR3. Germline values: CDR1 SQVTM, CDR2 ANQGSEA. The CDR3 sequence is CSVGTGLAFF. The CDR3 bases are TGCAGCGTTGGGACGGGTTTGGCTTTCTTT.

This clonotype has more than one count but fewer than ten. This chain connects TRBV5-1 to TRBJ2-1; TRBD2 matches 7 bases. Germline V gives CDR1 SGHRS, CDR2 YFSETQ. The CDR3 sequence is 14 residues long. The J segment lost 4 bases and the V segment lost 2 bases, leaving 3 bases of the junction unmatched. For the CDR3, the DNA is TGCGCCAGCAGCTTATTGCGGGAGTACAATGAGCAGTTCTTC. It specifies CASSLLREYNEQFF.

This clonotype was recorded once. The chain couples TRBV29-1 to TRBJ1-2; tentative D call: TRBD1 (5 bases). Germline CDR1 reads SQVTM; CDR2 reads ANQGSEA. The CDR3 consists of 12 residues. V was clipped by 7 bases and J by 6 bases, with 15 bases between them. CDR3 sequence: CSAEVGRDGYTF. The CDR3 DNA is TGCAGCGCCGAGGTGGGGCGCGATGGCTACACCTTC.

This clonotype was seen more than once but under ten times. The genes are TRBV29-1 and TRBJ2-5; D is ambiguous. Looked up from germline, CDR1 is SQVTM and CDR2 is ANQGSEA. This CDR3 is 13 amino acids long. Trimming shortened V by 3 bases and J by 9 bases, and 17 bases separated the two germline ends. This chain's CDR3 is CSVEKDPDSAQYF. The CDR3 DNA sequence: TGCAGCGTTGAGAAGGACCCCGATTCTGCCCAGTACTTC. Full variable domain (outside the CDR3, taken from reference TRBV29-1 and TRBJ2-5): SAVISQKPSRDICQRGTSLTIQCQVDSQVTMMFWYRQQPGQSLTLIATANQGSEATYESGFVIDKFPISRPNLTFSTLTVSNMSPEDSSIYLCSVEKDPDSAQYFGPGTRLLVL.

This clonotype was detected a few times. Here the CDR3 reads CASSLDSRSNNEQFF. CDR3 coding DNA: TGTGCCAGCAGCTTAGATTCAAGATCCAACAATGAGCAGTTCTTC. The chain joins TRBV11-2 to TRBJ2-1, with D unclear. From germline, CDR1 is SGHAT and CDR2 FQNNGV. The V and J ends lost 0 bases and 5 bases respectively, with 11 bases between them. This CDR3 comprises 15 residues.

The V call is TRBV5-1, the J call TRBJ2-4; D might be TRBD2 (6 bases). Trimming cost V 0 bases and J 5 bases, with 9 bases left between them. CDR1 SGHRS and CDR2 YFSETQ come from the germline V gene. The CDR3 consists of 14 residues. The CDR3 reads CASSLATSQNIQYF. The CDR3 DNA is TGCGCCAGCAGCTTGGCGACTAGTCAAAACATTCAGTACTTC.

The genes are TRBV5-1 and TRBJ2-5; D is possibly TRBD1 or TRBD2 (6 bases each). Germline loops: CDR1 SGHRS, CDR2 YFSETQ. V was clipped by 4 bases and J by 2 bases, with 12 bases between them. This CDR3 comprises 14 residues. The DNA for the CDR3 is TGCGCCAGCAGCCCGCGGGACACGCAAGAGACCCAGTACTTC. This gives the protein CASSPRDTQETQYF.

The table lists this clonotype with many counts. An end of the junction differs from the germline gene, which may be a read error. V usage is TRBV7-9 and J usage is TRBJ1-1; D gene ambiguous. CDR1 SEHNR and CDR2 FQNEAQ come from the germline V gene (reference sequence). The CDR3 extends over 13 amino acids. CDR3 bases: TGCGCCAGCAGCTTGGCGGGTAACACTGAAGCTTTCTTT. It codes for CASSLAGNTEAFF. The full variable domain, completed using reference TRBV7-9 and TRBJ1-1, is DTGVSQNPRHKITKRGQNVTFRCDPISEHNRLYWYRQTLGQGPEFLTYFQNEAQLEKSRLLSDRFSAERPKGSFSTLEIQRTEQGDSAMYLCASSLAGNTEAFFGQGTRLTVV.

This clonotype has a handful of counts. The chain couples TRBV12-3 or TRBV12-4 to TRBJ1-2; the D gene is possibly TRBD1 (6 bases). This CDR3 contains 14 residues. V dropped 5 bases and J dropped 8 bases, with 18 bases sitting between them. CDR3 DNA sequence: TGTGCCAGCAGTCCCAGGGGTATACGGCAAGGCTACACCTTC. Translating gives CASSPRGIRQGYTF.

This clonotype was counted many times. CDR3: CASSPGKGGNQPQHF. Here the CDR3 DNA reads TGTGCCAGCAGTCCCGGTAAGGGAGGCAATCAGCCCCAGCATTTT. The rearrangement uses TRBV12-3 or TRBV12-4 and TRBJ1-5; D gene unclear. V lost 5 bases and J lost 2, with 13 bases in between. The CDR3 consists of 15 residues.

In this sample, this clonotype turned up many times. V usage is TRBV18 and J usage is TRBJ2-1, with D perhaps matching TRBD2 (6 bases). Germline-derived CDR1 and CDR2 are KGHSH and LQKENI. Deletions cut 6 bases from V and 7 bases from J, with 13 bases between. The CDR3 totals 13 residues. This chain's CDR3 is CASSPSGGNEQFF. In DNA form, the CDR3 reads TGTGCCAGCTCGCCCTCAGGAGGGAATGAGCAGTTCTTC.

This clonotype was counted between two and nine times. The chain couples TRBV11-2 to TRBJ2-3; 8 bases fit TRBD2. This CDR3 contains 18 residues. V gave up 1 base and J gave up 6 bases; unmatched junction bases: 15. Germline CDR1 SGHAT, CDR2 FQNNGV. The CDR3, as DNA: TGTGCCAGCAGCTTAGCGCCCAACTTAGCGGGGAACTGGGATACGCAGTATTTT. It codes for CASSLAPNLAGNWDTQYF.

This clonotype was seen ten or more times. V is TRBV15 and J is TRBJ2-2; possible D gene TRBD2, 6 bases. Germline V gene lookup returns CDR1 LNHNV and CDR2 YYDKDF (reference sequence). This CDR3 region has 15 residues. Trimming shortened V by 1 base and J by 6 bases, and 12 bases separated the two germline ends. The CDR3 nucleotides are TGTGCCACCAGCAGAGGGTGGGGGGAGGCCGGGGAGCTGTTTTTT. Amino acids: CATSRGWGEAGELFF.

This clonotype was picked up a small number of times. This sequence joins TRBV28 and TRBJ1-2; tentative D call: TRBD1 (5 bases). V lost 6 bases and J lost 4, with 15 bases in between. The CDR3 has 14 residues. Per the germline V gene, CDR1 is MDHEN and CDR2 is SYDVKM. The CDR3 reads CASRRSGSGYGYTF. CDR3 coding DNA: TGTGCCAGCAGGAGATCAGGGTCGGGCTATGGCTACACCTTC.